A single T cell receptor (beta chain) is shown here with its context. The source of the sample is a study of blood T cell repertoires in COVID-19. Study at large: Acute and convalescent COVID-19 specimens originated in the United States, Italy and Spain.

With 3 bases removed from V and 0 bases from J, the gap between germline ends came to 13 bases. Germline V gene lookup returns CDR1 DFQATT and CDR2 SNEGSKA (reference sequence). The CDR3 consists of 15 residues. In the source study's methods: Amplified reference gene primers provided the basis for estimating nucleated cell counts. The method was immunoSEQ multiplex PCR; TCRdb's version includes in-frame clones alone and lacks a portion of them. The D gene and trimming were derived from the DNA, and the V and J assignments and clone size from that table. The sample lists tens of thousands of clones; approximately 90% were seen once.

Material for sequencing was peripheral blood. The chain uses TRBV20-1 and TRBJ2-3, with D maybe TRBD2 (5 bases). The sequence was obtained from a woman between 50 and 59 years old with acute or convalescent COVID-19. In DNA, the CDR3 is TGCAGTGCTAGTGAAAGGGAGAGAAGCACAGATACGCAGTATTTT. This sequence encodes CSASERERSTDTQYF.